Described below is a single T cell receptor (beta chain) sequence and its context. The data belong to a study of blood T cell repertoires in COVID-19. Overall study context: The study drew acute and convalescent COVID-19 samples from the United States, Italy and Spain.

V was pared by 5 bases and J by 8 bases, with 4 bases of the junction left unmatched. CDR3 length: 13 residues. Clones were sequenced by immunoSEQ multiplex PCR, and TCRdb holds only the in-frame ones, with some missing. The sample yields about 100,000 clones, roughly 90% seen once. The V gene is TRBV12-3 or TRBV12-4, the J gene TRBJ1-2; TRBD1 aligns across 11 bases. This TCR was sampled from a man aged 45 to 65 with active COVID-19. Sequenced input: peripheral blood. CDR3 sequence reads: CASSRTGGAGYTF. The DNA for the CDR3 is TGTGCCAGCAGTCGGACAGGGGGCGCGGGCTACACCTTC.